This entry lists 13 T cell receptor beta chains sequenced from one sample in a study of cytomegalovirus exposure and HLA in healthy donors. The primer mix had 60 Vbeta and 13 Jbeta primers. TCRdb keeps only in-frame clones here, not all; method: immunoSEQ multiplex PCR. Among about 130,000 clones, over 50% were seen once, and the ten largest hold 1.5% to 2%. Sequencing was done on a sample of PBMCs. Receptor source: a human donor in good health.

The chain links TRBV6-6 to TRBJ2-1, with TRBD2 matching 11 bases. CDR1 is MNHNY and CDR2 is SVGAGI in the germline V gene (reference sequence). The J segment lost 6 bases and the V segment lost 5 bases, leaving 3 bases of the junction unmatched. The CDR3 is 14 amino acids. Written as DNA, the CDR3 is TGTGCCAGCAGTACCGGGACTAGCGGCAATGAGCAGTTCTTC. Its translation: CASSTGTSGNEQFF.

The J gene is TRBJ2-1, the V gene TRBV7-9; 8 positions agree with TRBD1. The CDR3 contains 17 residues. The V gene's germline CDR1 is SEHNR and CDR2 FQNEAQ (reference sequence). Trimming took 2 bases from V and 8 from J; bases not matched to a gene: 14. The CDR3 here is CASSLPLGQGAVDEQFF. The CDR3 DNA is TGTGCCAGCAGCTTACCCCTCGGACAGGGAGCCGTGGATGAGCAGTTCTTC. Looking up the rest from reference TRBV7-9 and TRBJ2-1 gives the full variable domain: DTGVSQNPRHKITKRGQNVTFRCDPISEHNRLYWYRQTLGQGPEFLTYFQNEAQLEKSRLLSDRFSAERPKGSFSTLEIQRTEQGDSAMYLCASSLPLGQGAVDEQFFGPGTRLTVL.

The chain recombines TRBV2 with TRBJ2-7; 7 bases match TRBD1. The V gene's germline CDR1 is SNHLY and CDR2 FYNNEI. This CDR3 has 14 amino acids. V was pared by 1 base and J by 4 bases, with 4 bases of the junction left unmatched. In nucleotides, the CDR3 is TGTGCCAGCAGTGAAGAAATACAGGGGTACGAGCAGTACTTC. Translation gives CASSEEIQGYEQYF.

V and J are TRBV5-4 and TRBJ1-4; D gene unclear. The CDR3 is 12 amino acids. V shed 0 bases and J shed 11 bases, with 8 bases lying between them. Germline CDR1 SGHNT, CDR2 YYREEE (reference sequence). The CDR3 region is CASSLGGDKLFF. The DNA of the CDR3 is TGTGCCAGCAGCTTGGGAGGCGACAAACTGTTTTTT.

This chain joins TRBV15 and TRBJ2-1; 12 bases line up with TRBD1. Per germline, CDR1 LNHNV and CDR2 YYDKDF (reference sequence). This CDR3 has 17 residues. V was clipped by 3 bases and J by 6 bases; unmatched bases: 9. CDR3 amino acids: CATSRPFGTGGSNEQFF. The CDR3 DNA reads TGTGCCACCAGCAGGCCCTTCGGGACAGGGGGCTCCAATGAGCAGTTCTTC.

The chain combines TRBV5-4 with TRBJ1-4, with a possible D match to TRBD1 (6 bases). Trimming stripped 4 bases from V and 3 bases from J, with 10 bases between. CDR1 is SGHNT, CDR2 YYREEE, per germline (reference sequence). The CDR3 spans 14 residues. The DNA for the CDR3 is TGTGCCAGCAGCCGGGAGGGGGCTAATGAAAAACTGTTTTTT. Its protein is CASSREGANEKLFF.

The gene calls are TRBV6-5 and TRBJ1-2, with TRBD1 identical over 7 bases. The germline CDR1 and CDR2 sequences are MNHEY and SVGAGI. After removal of 6 bases from V and 8 bases from J, the junction contained 9 bases not matched to a gene. There are 13 residues in the CDR3. The CDR3 DNA follows: TGTGCCAGCAGAGAGACAGGGTCGGGAGGCTACACCTTC. Amino acids: CASRETGSGGYTF.

The chain carries TRBV12-5 and TRBJ2-4; 11 bases are shared with TRBD2. The CDR3 sequence is 14 residues long. With V trimmed by 4 bases and J by 11 bases, 7 bases remained unmatched. From germline, CDR1 is LGHNT and CDR2 FRNRAP. The CDR3 sequence: CASGSPLAGALQYF. The CDR3 DNA follows: TGTGCTAGTGGTTCTCCACTAGCGGGGGCGCTTCAGTACTTC.

This clone occurred a few times. The chain is built from TRBV10-1 and TRBJ2-7; maybe TRBD1 (6 bases). The CDR3 extends over 20 amino acids. Per germline, CDR1 WNHNN and CDR2 SYGVQD (reference sequence). Trimming removed 6 bases from V and 3 bases from J, with 33 bases in between. CDR3 in DNA: TGCGCCAGCAGACACGAGGGGGACAAGCGTTGGGTGGCTACTGACTACGAGCAGTACTTC. Its protein product is CASRHEGDKRWVATDYEQYF.

This clone was seen only a few times. This rearrangement joins TRBV27 to TRBJ1-5; D perhaps matches TRBD1 (5 bases). The CDR3 is 15 amino acids. Germline V CDR1 and CDR2: MNHEY, SMNVEV (reference sequence). V was cut by 3 bases and J by 1 base, with 10 bases left in between. CDR3 loop: CASSLAAGSNQPQHF. The CDR3 DNA is TGTGCCAGCAGTTTGGCGGCAGGGAGCAATCAGCCCCAGCATTTT.

The rearrangement joins TRBV5-1 to TRBJ2-1; D may be TRBD2 (6 bases). This CDR3 region has 17 residues. The ends were cut back, 4 bases at V and 6 bases at J, with 23 bases in the middle. CDR1 and CDR2 (germline): SGHRS, YFSETQ. The CDR3 here is CASSPPSGVGSLNEQFF. The CDR3 DNA sequence: TGCGCCAGCAGCCCCCCTTCGGGGGTGGGAAGTCTCAATGAGCAGTTCTTC.

The rearrangement uses TRBV18 and TRBJ1-1, with a weak D call TRBD1 (5 bases). The CDR3 is 16 amino acids. V shed 2 bases and J shed 0 bases, with 13 bases lying between them. Germline V lookup: CDR1 KGHSH, CDR2 LQKENI. The CDR3: CASSPRGRPLNTEAFF. The CDR3 DNA reads as TGTGCCAGCTCACCAAGGGGCAGGCCACTGAACACTGAAGCTTTCTTT.

The V call is TRBV5-6, the J call TRBJ2-7; no firm D call. Trimming cost V 1 base and J 5 bases, with 10 bases left between them. In germline, CDR1 is SGHDT, CDR2 YYEEEE. The CDR3 totals 13 residues. The CDR3 loop reads CASSLTVTDEQYF. The CDR3 coding sequence is TGTGCCAGCAGCTTGACAGTTACGGACGAGCAGTACTTC.